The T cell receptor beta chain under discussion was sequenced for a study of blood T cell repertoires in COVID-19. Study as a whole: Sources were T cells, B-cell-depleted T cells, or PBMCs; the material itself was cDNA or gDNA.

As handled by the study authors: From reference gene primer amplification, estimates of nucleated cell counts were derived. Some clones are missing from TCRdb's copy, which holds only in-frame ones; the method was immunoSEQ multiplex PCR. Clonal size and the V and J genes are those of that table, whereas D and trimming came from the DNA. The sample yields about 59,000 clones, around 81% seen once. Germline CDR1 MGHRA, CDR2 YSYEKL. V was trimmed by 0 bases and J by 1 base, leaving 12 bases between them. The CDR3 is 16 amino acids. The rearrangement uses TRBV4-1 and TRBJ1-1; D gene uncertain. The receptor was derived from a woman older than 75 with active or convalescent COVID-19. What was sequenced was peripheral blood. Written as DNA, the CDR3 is TGCGCCAGCAGCCAAGATAGCGCGCGTTGGAACACTGAAGCTTTCTTT. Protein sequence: CASSQDSARWNTEAFF.